The sequence of this T cell receptor (beta chain) was determined in a study of identical twins. MiXCR, applied by TCRdb to the 5' RACE reads, yields one record per CDR3 protein. This table holds about 660,000 distinct CDR3 sequences, 8.5% to 9% found once. Whole-study results and caveats: Conclusions were based on cross-sectional statistical analysis, without following the same donors. Analyses of zero insertions could be partly confounded by invariant MAIT and iNKT cells. Within cord blood, abundant beta clonotypes carried fewer insertions, but memory repertoires showed no such trend.

Trimming pared 5 bases from V and 5 bases from J, leaving 13 bases between. CDR3 length equals 14 residues. In germline, CDR1 is MGHDK, CDR2 SYGVNS. As for this clonotype: The target antigen is unknown.

In addition, the sample was reused for a study of yellow fever vaccine responses in identical twins.

This sequence originates from a woman in her late teens or twenties in good health. The V and J genes are TRBV25-1 and TRBJ2-1; D is unresolved. The specimen sequenced was PBMCs. For the CDR3, the DNA is TGTGCCAGCAGTTCCATCGAGGTACACAATGAGCAGTTCTTC. Translation gives CASSSIEVHNEQFF.